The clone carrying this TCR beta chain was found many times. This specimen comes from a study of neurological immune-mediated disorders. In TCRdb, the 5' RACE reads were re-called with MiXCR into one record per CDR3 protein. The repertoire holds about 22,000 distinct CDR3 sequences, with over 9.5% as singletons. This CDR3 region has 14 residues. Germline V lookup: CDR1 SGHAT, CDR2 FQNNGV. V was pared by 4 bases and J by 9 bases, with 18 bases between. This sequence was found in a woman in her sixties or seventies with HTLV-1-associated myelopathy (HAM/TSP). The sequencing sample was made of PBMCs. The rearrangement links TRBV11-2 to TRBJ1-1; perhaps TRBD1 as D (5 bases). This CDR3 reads CASSSPGGQRKAFF. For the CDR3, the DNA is TGTGCCAGCAGCTCCCCCGGGGGTCAACGCAAAGCTTTCTTT.